This TCR beta chain was observed in a study of blood T cells in healthy people across ages. This CDR3 contains 14 residues. V was pared by 5 bases and J by 12 bases, with 11 bases of the junction left unmatched. The use of a sample-barcoded 5' primer and a J-beta primer mix characterized a second PCR of about 7 to 12 cycles. TCRdb reprocessed the 5' RACE reads via MiXCR and lists one record per CDR3 protein. The sample shows 1,100,000 or so distinct CDR3 sequences, under 55% of them seen only once. The genes are TRBV12-3 or TRBV12-4 and TRBJ2-4; 9 bases line up with TRBD2. The clonotype comes from a woman aged 55-75 years in good health. The sequenced sample was blood. The CDR3 DNA reads as TGTGCCAGCAGTCCGGGACTAGCTAGTCGTGATCAGTACTTC. Protein: CASSPGLASRDQYF.